These T cell receptor beta chains were read from a single sample in a study of blood T cell repertoires in COVID-19. Assay used: immunoSEQ multiplex PCR; TCRdb lists only in-frame clones, some missing. The sample has 70,000 to 90,000 clones, roughly 80% seen once; the top ten hold roughly 10%. Sequenced sample: peripheral blood. These receptors came from a man between 65 and 85 years old with acute or convalescent COVID-19. Both conserved end residues are part of each CDR3. D genes are given only for firm matches. Clone size is stated in some rows and not others, as once, few, many or a class when expanded.

size: .
J: TRBJ1-1
V: TRBV5-1
D: .
CDR3: CASSLAGPRAEAFF
DNA: TGCGCCAGCAGCTTGGCAGGGCCCCGGGCTGAAGCTTTCTTT

size: .
J: TRBJ1-5
V: TRBV6-5
D: .
CDR3: CASSRVNSNQPQHF
DNA: TGTGCCAGCAGCAGGGTAAATAGCAATCAGCCCCAGCATTTT

size: .
J: TRBJ2-3
V: TRBV28
D: TRBD1
CDR3: CASRGQNTDTQYF
DNA: TGTGCCAGCAGGGGACAGAACACAGATACGCAGTATTTT

size: .
J: TRBJ1-5
V: TRBV5-4
D: .
CDR3: CASSRGGRNQPQHF
DNA: TGTGCCAGCAGCCGGGGAGGCCGCAATCAGCCCCAGCATTTT

size: .
J: TRBJ2-3
V: TRBV6-5
D: TRBD1
CDR3: CASRGTGTDTQYF
DNA: TGTGCCAGCAGGGGGACAGGCACAGATACGCAGTATTTT

size: .
J: TRBJ1-6
V: TRBV6-5
D: .
CDR3: CASSTSGNTNSPLHF
DNA: TGTGCCAGCAGTACCTCGGGAAACACGAATTCACCCCTCCACTTT

size: .
J: TRBJ1-5
V: TRBV15
D: TRBD1
CDR3: CATSSRQGADSNQPQHF
DNA: TGTGCCACCAGCTCAAGACAGGGGGCTGATAGCAATCAGCCCCAGCATTTT

size: few
J: TRBJ2-2
V: TRBV29-1
D: .
CDR3: CSVDGQGSTGELFF
DNA: TGCAGCGTTGATGGGCAGGGAAGCACCGGGGAGCTGTTTTTT

size: .
J: TRBJ2-7
V: TRBV2
D: TRBD1
CDR3: CASSTDRASYEQYF
DNA: TGTGCCAGCAGCACCGACAGGGCCTCCTACGAGCAGTACTTC

size: few
J: TRBJ1-4
V: TRBV7-8
D: .
CDR3: CASSLVQGEKLFF
DNA: TGTGCCAGCAGCTTAGTCCAGGGAGAAAAACTGTTTTTT

size: .
J: TRBJ1-2
V: TRBV19
D: TRBD1
CDR3: CASSRQGLDYGYTF
DNA: TGTGCCAGTAGCCGACAGGGACTAGACTATGGCTACACCTTC

size: .
J: TRBJ2-3
V: TRBV5-1
D: .
CDR3: CASSGITGPRTDTQYF
DNA: TGCGCCAGCAGCGGAATTACGGGTCCACGCACAGATACGCAGTATTTT

size: once
J: TRBJ2-3
V: TRBV4-1
D: TRBD2
CDR3: CASRLAGVITDTQYF
DNA: TGCGCCAGCCGACTAGCGGGGGTAATAACAGATACGCAGTATTTT

size: .
J: TRBJ1-1
V: TRBV25-1
D: TRBD1
CDR3: CASSDPTGGDTEAFF
DNA: TGTGCCAGCAGTGACCCGACAGGGGGTGACACTGAAGCTTTCTTT

size: .
J: TRBJ2-5
V: TRBV5-6
D: TRBD2
CDR3: CASSLTSGGLQETQYF
DNA: TGTGCCAGCAGCTTAACTAGCGGGGGGCTCCAAGAGACCCAGTACTTC

size: .
J: TRBJ2-2
V: TRBV14
D: .
CDR3: CASRQVGTGELFF
DNA: TGTGCCAGCAGACAGGTGGGCACCGGGGAGCTGTTTTTT

size: .
J: TRBJ2-1
V: TRBV27
D: .
CDR3: CASSFRSSDEQFF
DNA: TGTGCCAGCAGCTTCCGGTCGAGTGATGAGCAGTTCTTC

size: .
J: TRBJ1-4
V: TRBV5-1
D: TRBD1
CDR3: CASSGTGWRDEKLFF
DNA: TGCGCCAGCAGCGGGACAGGGTGGCGCGATGAAAAACTGTTTTTT

size: once
J: TRBJ2-2
V: TRBV6-1
D: TRBD1
CDR3: CASSERGLLNTGELFF
DNA: TGTGCCAGCAGTGAAAGGGGGCTCTTGAACACCGGGGAGCTGTTTTTT

size: .
J: TRBJ1-5
V: TRBV5-5
D: .
CDR3: CASSRSPGLSNQPQHF
DNA: TGTGCCAGCAGCCGAAGCCCAGGCCTTAGCAATCAGCCCCAGCATTTT

size: .
J: TRBJ2-7
V: TRBV7-2
D: TRBD2
CDR3: CASSTSGGAIWSYEQYF
DNA: TGTGCCAGCAGCACTAGCGGGGGGGCGATATGGTCCTACGAGCAGTACTTC

size: .
J: TRBJ2-3
V: TRBV3-1/TRBV3-2
D: .
CDR3: CASSQEGAGDTQYF
DNA: TGTGCCAGCAGCCAGGAGGGGGCTGGAGATACGCAGTATTTT

size: once
J: TRBJ2-1
V: TRBV28
D: TRBD2
CDR3: CASSLGLAVNEQFF
DNA: TGTGCCAGCAGCTTGGGACTAGCGGTCAATGAGCAGTTCTTC